The 32 T cell receptor beta chains presented below share a single source sample, sequenced in a study of blood T cell repertoires in COVID-19. TCRdb's copy holds only in-frame clones and misses some; the assay was immunoSEQ multiplex PCR. Among some 290,000 clones, about nine tenths were seen once, and the ten largest hold 11%. What was sequenced was peripheral blood. All receptors come from a woman aged 25 to 39 with COVID-19, enrolled during active disease.

The rearrangement links TRBV3-1 (or the pseudogene TRBV3-2) to TRBJ1-5, with D perhaps matching TRBD1 (5 bases). V was cut by 0 bases and J by 6 bases, with 9 bases left in between. This CDR3 is built from 14 residues. CDR1 LGHDT and CDR2 YNNKEL come from the germline V gene (reference sequence). As DNA, the CDR3 is TGTGCCAGCAGCCAAGATCGGGGGGTTCAGCCCCAGCATTTT. It translates to CASSQDRGVQPQHF.

This clone has only one observation. Other DNA sequences of this sample code for an identical CDR3. The chain carries TRBV27 and TRBJ2-7, with 11 bases aligning to TRBD1. The CDR3 runs 13 residues. The germline gives CDR1 MNHEY, CDR2 SMNVEV (reference sequence). V dropped 4 bases and J dropped 4; count of bases not matched to a gene: 0. CDR3 in DNA: TGTGCCAGCAGTTGGGACAGGGGGTACGAGCAGTACTTC. This gives the protein CASSWDRGYEQYF.

The rearrangement uses TRBV14 and TRBJ1-2; TRBD1 might be the D (5 bases). V lost 1 base to trimming and J lost 5 bases, with 14 bases between them. In germline, CDR1 is SGHDN, CDR2 FVKESK. The CDR3 totals 15 residues. The CDR3 DNA sequence: TGTGCCAGCAGCCAAGGTTGGCAGGGCATATATGGCTACACCTTC. Translating it yields CASSQGWQGIYGYTF.

The chain carries TRBV5-4 and TRBJ2-5, with TRBD2 as a possible D gene (5 bases). Per the germline V gene, CDR1 is SGHNT and CDR2 is YYREEE (reference sequence). The CDR3 totals 14 residues. V lost 2 bases and J lost 4, with 12 bases in between. The CDR3 nucleotides are TGTGCCAGCAGCTTAGGACTCTGGGGAGAGACCCAGTACTTC. Its protein product is CASSLGLWGETQYF.

The chain recombines TRBV6-5 with TRBJ1-1; TRBD1 matches at 9 bases. Germline V CDR1 and CDR2: MNHEY, SVGAGI. The CDR3 is 15 residues long. Unmatched junction bases numbered 9, after V lost 7 bases and J lost 3 bases. In DNA form, the CDR3 reads TGTGCCAGCATTGGACAGGGGTTGGGGGACACTGAAGCTTTCTTT. Protein sequence: CASIGQGLGDTEAFF.

The genes are TRBV5-4 and TRBJ1-4, with D perhaps TRBD1 (5 bases). Trimming shortened V by 2 bases and J by 8 bases, and 13 bases separated the two germline ends. This CDR3 contains 14 residues. The germline V gene has CDR1 SGHNT and CDR2 YYREEE (reference sequence). The CDR3 here is CASSFRGQGEKLFF. CDR3 bases: TGTGCCAGCAGCTTTCGTGGGCAGGGAGAAAAACTGTTTTTT.

CDR3 nucleotides: TGTGCCAGCTCACCAAACGGAGTCCCTTCTGGCTACACCTTC. This gives the protein CASSPNGVPSGYTF. The chain links TRBV18 to TRBJ1-2, with no clear D. V dropped 2 bases and J dropped 7 bases, with 14 bases sitting between them. The CDR3 runs 14 residues. CDR1 is KGHSH and CDR2 is LQKENI in the germline V gene.

This chain joins TRBV6-5 and TRBJ1-4; 7 positions match TRBD1. This CDR3 region has 15 residues. V lost 0 bases, J lost 5 bases, and 3 bases stayed unmatched. CDR1 MNHEY and CDR2 SVGAGI come from the germline V gene. As DNA, the CDR3 is TGTGCCAGCAGTTACTCCGGGACAGAAAATGAAAAACTGTTTTTT. It specifies CASSYSGTENEKLFF.

The V call is TRBV2, the J call TRBJ2-5; TRBD2 aligns across 8 bases. The J segment lost 1 base and the V segment lost 7 bases, leaving 5 bases of the junction unmatched. There are 14 residues in the CDR3. CDR1 is SNHLY and CDR2 is FYNNEI in the germline V gene. CDR3: CASIGRGTQETQYF. The CDR3, as DNA: TGTGCCAGCATCGGGAGGGGGACCCAAGAGACCCAGTACTTC.

The rearrangement uses TRBV27 and TRBJ2-4; D gene ambiguous. Germline CDR1 reads MNHEY; CDR2 reads SMNVEV (reference sequence). Between the trimmed V and J ends, which lost 3 bases and 0 bases, there was a span of 12 bases. The CDR3 is made up of 16 amino acids. CDR3 sequence: CASSFSQPLAKNIQYF. CDR3 DNA sequence: TGTGCCAGCAGTTTTAGTCAACCGCTAGCCAAAAACATTCAGTACTTC.

The rearrangement uses TRBV28 and TRBJ2-5; D is possibly TRBD2 (5 bases). V lost 5 bases and J 2 bases, leaving 12 bases between the germline ends. There are 14 residues in the CDR3. Per the germline V gene, CDR1 is MDHEN and CDR2 is SYDVKM. The chain's CDR3 is CASSGLRNQETQYF. In DNA, the CDR3 is TGTGCCAGCAGTGGACTGAGAAATCAAGAGACCCAGTACTTC.

The genes are TRBV2 and TRBJ1-2, with 8 nucleotides matching TRBD1. Germline CDR1 and CDR2: SNHLY and FYNNEI. Trimming at V came to 3 bases and at J to 8 bases, leaving 11 bases not matched to a gene. CDR3 length: 15 amino acids. The CDR3 DNA sequence: TGTGCCAGCAGTGACGAAGCCGGGACAGGAGGGGGCTACACCTTC. Translated, it gives CASSDEAGTGGGYTF.

The rearrangement joins TRBV5-1 to TRBJ1-5, with D maybe TRBD1 (5 bases). The CDR3 is 14 amino acids. Germline CDR1 reads SGHRS; CDR2 reads YFSETQ. Trimming removed 4 bases from V and 4 bases from J, with 12 bases in between. The CDR3 region is CASSPGGENQPQHF. The DNA for the CDR3 is TGCGCCAGCAGCCCCGGAGGGGAGAATCAGCCCCAGCATTTT.

The chain has TRBV5-6 and TRBJ1-1, with 8 bases matching TRBD1. Germline CDR1 is SGHDT and CDR2 is YYEEEE. CDR3 size: 17 residues. J lost 0 bases, V lost 4 bases, and 11 bases had no gene match. The CDR3 region has the DNA TGTGCCAGCAGCCCGGAGGGGACAGGAGACCTGAACACTGAAGCTTTCTTT. Its protein product is CASSPEGTGDLNTEAFF.

This clone appeared once. This chain uses TRBV19 with TRBJ1-1; 8 bases line up with TRBD1. The germline CDR1 and CDR2 sequences are LNHDA and SQIVND (reference sequence). The J segment lost 6 bases and the V segment lost 6 bases, leaving 12 bases of the junction unmatched. The CDR3 is 15 amino acids. CDR3 sequence (DNA): TGTGCCAGTAGCCCCAGGACAGGGCGGGTGGCTGAAGCTTTCTTT. This gives the protein CASSPRTGRVAEAFF.

The rearrangement joins TRBV20-1 to TRBJ2-5; D remains unclear. The germline V gene has CDR1 DFQATT and CDR2 SNEGSKA (reference sequence). CDR3 length equals 11 residues. The V and J ends lost 0 bases and 7 bases respectively, with 6 bases between them. CDR3: CSAREAGTQYF. In nucleotides, the CDR3 is TGCAGTGCTAGAGAGGCTGGGACCCAGTACTTC.

The chain has TRBV2 and TRBJ2-1, with TRBD2 matching over 12 bases. The CDR3 spans 14 residues. CDR1 SNHLY and CDR2 FYNNEI come from the germline V gene. V trimming: 10 bases; J trimming: 6 bases; junction bases outside the gene matches: 7. The CDR3 protein is CATSGLAGTNEQFF. CDR3 coding DNA: TGTGCCACCTCCGGACTAGCGGGGACCAATGAGCAGTTCTTC.

The chain recombines TRBV19 with TRBJ2-2; D may be TRBD1 (5 bases). Between the trimmed V and J ends, which lost 0 bases and 2 bases, there was a span of 10 bases. The CDR3 has 16 amino acids. Germline loops: CDR1 LNHDA, CDR2 SQIVND (reference sequence). The DNA for the CDR3 is TGTGCCAGTAGTATAGATGTAGACAGCAACACCGGGGAGCTGTTTTTT. This gives the protein CASSIDVDSNTGELFF. Full variable domain (remainder filled in from reference TRBV19 and TRBJ2-2): DGGITQSPKYLFRKEGQNVTLSCEQNLNHDAMYWYRQDPGQGLRLIYYSQIVNDFQKGDIAEGYSVSREKKESFPLTVTSAQKNPTAFYLCASSIDVDSNTGELFFGEGSRLTVL.

The rearrangement joins TRBV11-2 to TRBJ1-4; tentative D call: TRBD1 (6 bases). The CDR3 has 15 amino acids. Between the trimmed V and J ends, which lost 3 bases and 3 bases, there was a span of 11 bases. The germline CDR1 and CDR2 sequences are SGHAT and FQNNGV. CDR3 sequence: CASSLADSPNEKLFF. CDR3 DNA sequence: TGTGCCAGCAGCTTGGCGGACAGCCCTAATGAAAAACTGTTTTTT. The whole variable domain, filled in from reference TRBV11-2 and TRBJ1-4, reads EAGVAQSPRYKIIEKRQSVAFWCNPISGHATLYWYQQILGQGPKLLIQFQNNGVVDDSQLPKDRFSAERLKGVDSTLKIQPAKLEDSAVYLCASSLADSPNEKLFFGSGTQLSVL.

The rearrangement uses TRBV7-2 and TRBJ2-1; the D is unclear. V gave up 6 bases and J gave up 0 bases, with 9 bases separating them. The CDR3 spans 14 residues. CDR1 SGHTA and CDR2 FQGNSA come from the germline V gene. This CDR3 reads CASSDWSSYNEQFF. DNA for the CDR3: TGTGCCAGCAGTGACTGGAGCTCCTACAATGAGCAGTTCTTC.

This chain links TRBV27 with TRBJ1-2, with D unclear. Germline V gene data show CDR1 as MNHEY and CDR2 as SMNVEV (reference sequence). This CDR3 spans 12 amino acids. Deletions cut 5 bases from V and 8 bases from J, with 12 bases between. The CDR3 nucleotides read TGTGCCAGCAGTAGAGACCGAGGCGGCTACACCTTC. Encoded protein: CASSRDRGGYTF.

The chain has TRBV28 and TRBJ1-2; TRBD1 agrees at 7 bases. CDR1 is MDHEN and CDR2 is SYDVKM in the germline V gene. CDR3 length equals 14 residues. V shed 3 bases, J shed 8 bases, and the junction held 9 bases outside the gene matches. The CDR3 coding sequence is TGTGCCAGCAGTTTGAATCTGCCAGGGGGAGGCTACACCTTC. Translation gives CASSLNLPGGGYTF.

This chain uses TRBV13 with TRBJ2-7, with D perhaps matching TRBD1 (5 bases). CDR3 length: 17 residues. CDR1 is PRHDT and CDR2 is FYEKMQ in the germline V gene (reference sequence). V was cut by 0 bases and J by 7 bases, with 22 bases left in between. For the CDR3, the DNA is TGTGCCAGCAGCTTAGGTATACAGGCCCTCATTAGAGGAGAGCAGTACTTC. Protein product: CASSLGIQALIRGEQYF.

This chain links TRBV2 with TRBJ2-7, with 8 bases fitting TRBD2. In germline, CDR1 is SNHLY, CDR2 FYNNEI. The length of the CDR3 is 18 residues. The J segment lost 2 bases and the V segment lost 10 bases, leaving 22 bases of the junction unmatched. CDR3 loop: CATQAGGHLGVDPYEQYF. CDR3 nucleotide sequence: TGTGCCACCCAGGCGGGGGGCCACTTAGGGGTGGACCCCTACGAGCAGTACTTC.

J is TRBJ2-5 and V is TRBV27, with a tentative D call TRBD1 (7 bases). Trimming shortened V by 5 bases and J by 3 bases, and 16 bases separated the two germline ends. The V gene's germline CDR1 is MNHEY and CDR2 SMNVEV (reference sequence). The CDR3 length is 15 residues. CDR3 sequence reads: CASSLQGGSEETQYF. The CDR3 bases are TGTGCCAGCAGTCTCCAGGGGGGCTCGGAAGAGACCCAGTACTTC.

Turning to this clone: The sample holds other DNA sequences that translate to the same CDR3. The V and J genes are TRBV3-1 (or the pseudogene TRBV3-2) and TRBJ2-5; 11 bases line up with TRBD2. This CDR3 has 15 amino acids. In germline, CDR1 is LGHDT, CDR2 YNNKEL (reference sequence). V dropped 4 bases and J dropped 4; count of bases not matched to a gene: 5. CDR3 sequence reads: CASSPLAGGPETQYF. The CDR3 bases are TGTGCCAGCAGCCCTCTAGCGGGGGGTCCAGAGACCCAGTACTTC.

The rearrangement uses TRBV27 and TRBJ2-2; D is undetermined. Germline CDR1 and CDR2: MNHEY and SMNVEV (reference sequence). The V and J ends lost 5 bases and 1 base respectively, with 20 bases between them. CDR3 size: 18 residues. CDR3 sequence (DNA): TGTGCCAGCAGTATCTATCAGTCCCGGGTCCTGAACACCGGGGAGCTGTTTTTT. It yields the protein CASSIYQSRVLNTGELFF.

V gene TRBV7-6 combines with J gene TRBJ2-3; TRBD2 agrees at 9 bases. The V gene's germline CDR1 is SGHVS and CDR2 FNYEAQ. This CDR3 comprises 20 residues. The J segment lost 0 bases and the V segment lost 1 base, leaving 14 bases of the junction unmatched. The CDR3 here is CASSLEPRGSGGLSTDTQYF. Here the CDR3 DNA reads TGTGCCAGCAGCTTAGAGCCCCGAGGTAGCGGGGGCCTTAGCACAGATACGCAGTATTTT.

The rearrangement joins TRBV7-2 to TRBJ1-1; 8 bases map to TRBD1. Germline lookup yields CDR1 SGHTA and CDR2 FQGNSA. The CDR3 covers 14 residues. V lost 5 bases, J lost 8 bases, and 10 bases stayed unmatched. The CDR3 loop is CASSPQGALTEAFF. The DNA of the CDR3 is TGTGCCAGCAGCCCCCAGGGGGCTTTGACGGAAGCTTTCTTT.

The chain recombines TRBV11-2 with TRBJ2-1, with 7 bases aligning to TRBD1. The germline V gene encodes CDR1 SGHAT and CDR2 FQNNGV. This CDR3 is 15 amino acids long. V lost 5 bases, J lost 4 bases, and 8 bases stayed unmatched. Written as DNA, the CDR3 is TGTGCCAGCAGCACACGGACAGGTTGGTACAATGAGCAGTTCTTC. This sequence encodes CASSTRTGWYNEQFF.

CDR3 coding DNA: TGTGCCAGCAGTTTTCAGAGGGTTAATGGCTACACCTTC. This translates into CASSFQRVNGYTF. The chain employs TRBV12-3 or TRBV12-4 and TRBJ1-2; D call uncertain. Trimming took 3 bases from V and 6 from J, leaving 11 bases between them. The CDR3 length is 13 residues.

J is TRBJ2-7 and V is TRBV7-6; 10 nucleotides line up with TRBD2. V was pared by 0 bases and J by 2 bases, with 4 bases of the junction left unmatched. The CDR3 has 16 amino acids. The germline V gene encodes CDR1 SGHVS and CDR2 FNYEAQ. The CDR3, as DNA: TGTGCCAGCAGCTTAGCGGTAGCGGGGGGCCCCTACGAGCAGTACTTC. This sequence encodes CASSLAVAGGPYEQYF. Full variable domain (missing parts from reference TRBV7-6 and TRBJ2-7): GAGVSQSPRYKVTKRGQDVALRCDPISGHVSLYWYRQALGQGPEFLTYFNYEAQQDKSGLPNDRFSAERPEGSISTLTIQRTEQRDSAMYRCASSLAVAGGPYEQYFGPGTRLTVT.